The entry below describes one T cell receptor beta chain. Its antigen is unknown. The data originate from a study of graft-versus-host responses after intestinal transplantation. Study summary: All of the recipients had induction that used anti-thymocyte globulin, then tacrolimus and steroids for around three years.

General study results and limits: Early post-transplant HvG declines tracked with peak circulating GvH clone levels. The authors found GvH clones in recipient marrow, some appearing first in ileum or blood.

The table came from immunoSEQ multiplex PCR; TCRdb's copy has only in-frame clones and leaves some out. The sample has over 80,000 clones, around 91% seen once; the top ten hold roughly 0.2%. Trimming shortened V by 4 bases and J by 5 bases, and 15 bases separated the two germline ends. CDR1 and CDR2 from the germline V gene are LNHDA and SQIVND (reference sequence). The CDR3 totals 15 residues. V and J are TRBV19 and TRBJ1-5; D is perhaps TRBD1 (5 bases). The sequence was obtained from a human donor who was the organ donor for an intestinal transplant. The sample was unstimulated CD4+ T cells sorted from spleen or lymph node cells, taken before transplant. The CDR3 loop is CASSTSGGDHQPQHF. The CDR3 DNA sequence: TGTGCCAGTAGTACCTCGGGGGGGGACCATCAGCCCCAGCATTTT.